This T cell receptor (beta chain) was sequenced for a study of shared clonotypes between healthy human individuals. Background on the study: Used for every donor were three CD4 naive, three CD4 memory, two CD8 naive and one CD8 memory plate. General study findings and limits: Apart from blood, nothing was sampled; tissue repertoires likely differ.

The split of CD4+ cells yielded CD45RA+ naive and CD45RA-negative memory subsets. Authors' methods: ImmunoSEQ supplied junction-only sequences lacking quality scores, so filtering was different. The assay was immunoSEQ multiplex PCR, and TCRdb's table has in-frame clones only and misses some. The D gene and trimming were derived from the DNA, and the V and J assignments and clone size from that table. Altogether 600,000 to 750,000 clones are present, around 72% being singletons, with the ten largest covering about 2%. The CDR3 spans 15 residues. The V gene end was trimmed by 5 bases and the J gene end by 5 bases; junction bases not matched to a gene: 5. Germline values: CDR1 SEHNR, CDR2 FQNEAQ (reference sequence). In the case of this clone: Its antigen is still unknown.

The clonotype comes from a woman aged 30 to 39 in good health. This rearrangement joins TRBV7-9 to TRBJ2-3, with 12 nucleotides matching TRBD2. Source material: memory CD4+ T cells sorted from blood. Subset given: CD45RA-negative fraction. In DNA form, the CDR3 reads TGTGCCAGCAGCAAGACTAGCGGGAGAGAAGATACGCAGTATTTT. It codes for CASSKTSGREDTQYF.